Below, one T cell receptor (beta chain) is given with its context. Its antigen is unidentified. This sample was taken from a study of T-cell reconstitution after alpha-beta-depleted transplantation in children. TCRbeta library construction was performed incorporating unique molecular identifiers. TCRdb fed the PCR reads into MiXCR, producing one record per CDR3 protein. The table includes 500,000 or so distinct CDR3 sequences, roughly 11% detected once. CDR1 and CDR2 (germline): SGHAT, FQNNGV. Trimming stripped 4 bases from V and 6 bases from J, with 10 bases between. This CDR3 has 13 residues. Whole-study results and caveats: Several hundred expanded graft clones reportedly supplied alpha-beta T cells about two months after transplant.

The sequenced sample was PBMCs, mostly from graft donor cells, obtained 180 days after TCRalphabeta/CD19-depleted stem cell transplant. The chain is built from TRBV11-2 and TRBJ1-5; possibly TRBD1 for D (5 bases). This sequence originates from a female patient younger than 10 who had a stem cell transplant for aplastic anemia, so the T cells may come from the graft donor. CDR3 sequence reads: CASSSGLRQPQHF. The CDR3 coding sequence is TGTGCCAGCAGCTCAGGGTTGCGTCAGCCCCAGCATTTT.